These T cell receptor beta chains were read from a single sample in a study of blood T cells in healthy people across ages. TCRdb re-derived calls from the 5' RACE reads in MiXCR, one entry per CDR3 protein. The table shows roughly 1,500,000 distinct CDR3 sequences, with about 43% occurring only once. The specimen was blood. The receptors shown here come from a woman aged 18-29 years in good health. CDR3s leave out the opening cysteine and the closing phenylalanine or tryptophan. For some rows the clone size is stated as once, few or many, or as a class when expanded; others skip it.

cdr3_aa | clone_size | v_call
ASRTYLTDTQY | . | TRBV6-5
ASSGLVLDEQY | . | TRBV6-6
AISGTSYEQY | many | TRBV10-3
ASSSNKIAGAETQY | . | TRBV6-2/TRBV6-3
ASSLVVTSGGNEQY | . | TRBV5-1
SVAPGARSPRNYGYT | . | TRBV29-1
ASSFSGEVYEQY | . | TRBV9
ASSFLMGEQY | . | TRBV11-3
AWSVTQWGEKLF | . | TRBV30
ASSQEGAEGYGYT | . | TRBV4-1
SAAAGAIYEQY | few | TRBV20-1
ASSSSPEGTDTQY | few | TRBV5-1
ASSASAVRYNEQF | . | TRBV10-2
ASSLVLVAGSYNTQY | few | TRBV5-1
ASSEFGAARQETQY | few | TRBV10-1
ASSPPGGLGYEQY | . | TRBV18
ASSQVTGTGSGEQY | few | TRBV4-1
ATRTGVVPYEQY | few | TRBV7-9
ASSSEDPRLAGAEQY | once | TRBV6-5
ASSLRARDRERNEQY | few | TRBV7-8
ASSQAWYEQY | few | TRBV2
ASRRERGGTYHEQY | few | TRBV3-1
ASSEQGDSYEQY | . | TRBV28
ASSYYIYRASGTTGLGDEQF | . | TRBV6-2/TRBV6-3
SVEPAGRETQY | . | TRBV29-1
ASSTLAGGTYEQY | few | TRBV6-5
AISEDMANNYGYT | few | TRBV10-3
ASSSPRSGANVLT | . | TRBV28
ASRVNGLYEQY | . | TRBV10-2
ASSSGTSVGTQY | . | TRBV7-2
ASGTATGVLYGYT | . | TRBV2
ASSLGQADLIDGYT | . | TRBV5-1
ASSQGTGQETQY | many | TRBV3-1
ASSLLGQGKYGYT | . | TRBV27
ASSYGLAGGPVTDEQY | once | TRBV5-1
ASSLEGGEYEQY | few | TRBV12-3/TRBV12-4
SAFGTNQETQY | . | TRBV20-1
ATSREGGKTQY | . | TRBV15
TSSPFSTSGTSSYNEQF | . | TRBV7-2
ASSLGVGDSPTYEQY | few | TRBV7-2
SDEAYEQY | . | TRBV20-1
ASSQAGVLKSYEQY | . | TRBV4-2
ASTLGPSADTQY | . | TRBV12-3/TRBV12-4
ASSQLGYETQY | few | TRBV6-5
ASSPTSTPGGTANYGYT | few | TRBV12-3/TRBV12-4
ASGPTPSGGHTDTQY | . | TRBV12-5
ASSWDTGGASYEQF | . | TRBV5-1
ASSLLWNEQF | few | TRBV7-2
ASSKTSGGANEQF | . | TRBV6-5
ASSKGPAGAREQY | . | TRBV21-1
ASRESEGSGNTIY | . | TRBV6-1
ASSLEVAAGTDTQY | . | TRBV12-3/TRBV12-4
ASSECLAGSPPSTDTQY | . | TRBV25-1